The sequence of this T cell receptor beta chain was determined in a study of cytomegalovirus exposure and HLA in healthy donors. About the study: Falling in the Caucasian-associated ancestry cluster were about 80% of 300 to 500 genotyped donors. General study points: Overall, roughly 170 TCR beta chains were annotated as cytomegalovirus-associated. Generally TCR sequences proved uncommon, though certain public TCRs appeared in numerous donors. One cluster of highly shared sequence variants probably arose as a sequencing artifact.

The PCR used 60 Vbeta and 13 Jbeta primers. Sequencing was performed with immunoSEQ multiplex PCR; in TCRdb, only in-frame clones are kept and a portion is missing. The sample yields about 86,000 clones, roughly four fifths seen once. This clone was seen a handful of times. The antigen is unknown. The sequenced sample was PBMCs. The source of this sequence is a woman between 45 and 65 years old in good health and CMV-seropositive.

In DNA, the CDR3 is TGTGCCAGCACCAACGGACTGACTGAAGCTTTCTTT. Amino acid sequence: CASTNGLTEAFF. The gene calls are TRBV6-6 and TRBJ1-1; D is unclear. Germline V gene sequence: CDR1 MNHNY, CDR2 SVGAGI (reference sequence). The CDR3 is 12 residues long. Trimming removed 7 bases at V and 5 bases at J, with 11 bases between.